This T cell receptor beta chain was profiled in a study of T cell responses to AZD1222 COVID-19 vaccine. Data came from immunoSEQ multiplex PCR; TCRdb stores just in-frame clones and leaves some out. The data contain 44,000 or so clones, 83% of them singletons. Here the sequenced sample was peripheral blood, taken on day 0 of AZD1222 vaccination. The sequence was collected from an adult in good health.

CDR3 loop: CAISAGGVSGANVLTF. In nucleotides, the CDR3 is TGTGCCATTTCAGCGGGGGGAGTCTCTGGGGCCAACGTCCTGACTTTC. The chain combines TRBV7-9 with TRBJ2-6; 9 nucleotides match TRBD2. The CDR3 length is 16 residues. With V trimmed by 10 bases and J by 0 bases, 7 bases remained unmatched. Germline loops: CDR1 SEHNR, CDR2 FQNEAQ (reference sequence).